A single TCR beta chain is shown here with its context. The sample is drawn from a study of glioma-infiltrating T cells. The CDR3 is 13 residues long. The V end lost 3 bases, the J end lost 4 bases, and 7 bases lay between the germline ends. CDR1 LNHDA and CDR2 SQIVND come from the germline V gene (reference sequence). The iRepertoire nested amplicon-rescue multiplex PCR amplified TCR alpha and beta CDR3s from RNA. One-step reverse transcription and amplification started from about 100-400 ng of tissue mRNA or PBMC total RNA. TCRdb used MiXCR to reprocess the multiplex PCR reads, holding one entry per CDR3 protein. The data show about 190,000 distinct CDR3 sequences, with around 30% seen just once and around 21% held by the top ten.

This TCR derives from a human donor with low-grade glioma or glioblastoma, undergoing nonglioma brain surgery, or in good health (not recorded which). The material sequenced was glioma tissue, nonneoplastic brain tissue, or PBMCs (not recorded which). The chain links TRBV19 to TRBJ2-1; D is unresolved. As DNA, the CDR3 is TGTGCCAGTAGTATGTCCGTGTACAATGAGCAGTTCTTC. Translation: CASSMSVYNEQFF.